Listed below are T cell receptor beta chains from one sample, sequenced in a study of identical twins. TCRdb called the 5' RACE reads again in MiXCR, with one record for every CDR3 protein. This sample yields roughly 490,000 distinct CDR3 sequences, of which roughly an eighth are seen a single time; about 1% belongs to the top ten. Separately, the same data were catalogued under a study of yellow fever vaccine responses in identical twins.

Sequencing input: CD4+ T cells sorted from blood. The receptors come from a young woman in good health. Each CDR3 is given with its conserved first and last residue.

j_call v_call cdr3_aa
TRBJ2-7 TRBV24-1 CATSESGGAPYEQYF
TRBJ2-3 TRBV7-9 CASSFGADTQYF
TRBJ2-1 TRBV20-1 CSARGGRANNEQFF
TRBJ1-2 TRBV20-1 CSARDPWGAYGYTF
TRBJ2-2 TRBV5-1 CASSFLRGATNTGELFF
TRBJ2-3 TRBV2 CASSVYTDTQYF
TRBJ2-1 TRBV18 CASSRQTPLVEQFF
TRBJ2-5 TRBV15 CATSRAGQGQETQYF
TRBJ2-3 TRBV10-2 CASSDRERRGGTDTQYF
TRBJ2-4 TRBV29-1 CSVQREAKNIQYF
TRBJ2-3 TRBV10-3 CAISDSRLAGTDTQYF
TRBJ2-7 TRBV7-2 CASSLGLAGEQYF
TRBJ2-1 TRBV5-1 CASSSGLAGGSDEQFF
TRBJ2-1 TRBV3-1 CASSQGLVLNEQFF
TRBJ2-3 TRBV6-2/TRBV6-3 CASSYGRETRTDTQYF
TRBJ2-1 TRBV24-1 CATSDSQSGRAYNEQFF
TRBJ1-3 TRBV20-1 CSASWTGGSGNTIYF
TRBJ2-4 TRBV12-3/TRBV12-4 CASEQGDIQYF
TRBJ2-1 TRBV19 CASSIVAGGGNEQFF
TRBJ1-2 TRBV3-1 CASSPVAGGRPNYGYTF
TRBJ1-4 TRBV7-9 CASSPRLTARNEKLFF
TRBJ2-3 TRBV30 CAWTSRLAGDTQYF
TRBJ2-1 TRBV30 CAWSVLAGGEQFF
TRBJ2-7 TRBV7-9 CASSLDIAGEQYF
TRBJ2-7 TRBV5-1 CASSIGTSGRTPYEQYF
TRBJ2-3 TRBV6-2/TRBV6-3 CASSKQREEADTQYF
TRBJ2-5 TRBV4-3 CASSRDYQETQYF
TRBJ1-2 TRBV5-6 CASSLGTPNYGYTF
TRBJ2-7 TRBV27 CASSLMGPSYEQYF
TRBJ1-6 TRBV28 CASSFRGPYNSPLHF
TRBJ2-7 TRBV10-3 CATKRGQGAYEQYF
TRBJ1-5 TRBV10-3 CATSPGQGNNQPQHF
TRBJ2-3 TRBV2 CASSELGTSGRDTQYF
TRBJ2-7 TRBV28 CASSSPYRDGEQYF
TRBJ2-5 TRBV20-1 CSARDGRETQYF
TRBJ2-3 TRBV29-1 CSVFKGLSTDTQYF
TRBJ2-3 TRBV28 CASSSPSRGSTDTQYF
TRBJ2-3 TRBV7-6 CASSLVYRQGQYF
TRBJ1-5 TRBV6-2/TRBV6-3 CASSAGTASNQPQHF
TRBJ1-5 TRBV5-1 CASSLEPSNQPQHF
TRBJ2-3 TRBV4-1 CASSQDREGTDTQYF
TRBJ1-1 TRBV29-1 CSVGGRNTEAFF
TRBJ2-6 TRBV7-9 CASSLAWGSGANVLTF
TRBJ2-7 TRBV7-9 CASSPRGGTSPSNEQYF
TRBJ1-1 TRBV12-3/TRBV12-4 CASSSPGFEVRGSEAFF
TRBJ2-5 TRBV5-1 CASSSFPFQETQYF
TRBJ2-7 TRBV12-3/TRBV12-4 CASSPAGPLSYEQYF
TRBJ2-7 TRBV6-2/TRBV6-3 CASSYEGRFSYEQYF
TRBJ1-1 TRBV29-1 CSVEAPGEAFF
TRBJ1-2 TRBV5-1 CASSLDMGFGYGYTF
TRBJ1-2 TRBV7-9 CASSLDPRPIYGYTF
TRBJ1-4 TRBV7-9 CASSSRTPLGEKLFF
TRBJ2-3 TRBV7-9 CASSQIGGPDTQYF
TRBJ2-5 TRBV9 CASSVGGLAGNQETQYF
TRBJ1-1 TRBV12-3/TRBV12-4 CASSFSGMNTETFF
TRBJ2-3 TRBV11-1 CASSRLGGSSQYF
TRBJ2-7 TRBV5-5 CASSVIYEQYF
TRBJ1-1 TRBV6-1 CASSPPTGLQAFF
TRBJ2-2 TRBV10-3 CAIRNTQGTGELFF
TRBJ2-5 TRBV5-1 CASSSLIRGETQYF